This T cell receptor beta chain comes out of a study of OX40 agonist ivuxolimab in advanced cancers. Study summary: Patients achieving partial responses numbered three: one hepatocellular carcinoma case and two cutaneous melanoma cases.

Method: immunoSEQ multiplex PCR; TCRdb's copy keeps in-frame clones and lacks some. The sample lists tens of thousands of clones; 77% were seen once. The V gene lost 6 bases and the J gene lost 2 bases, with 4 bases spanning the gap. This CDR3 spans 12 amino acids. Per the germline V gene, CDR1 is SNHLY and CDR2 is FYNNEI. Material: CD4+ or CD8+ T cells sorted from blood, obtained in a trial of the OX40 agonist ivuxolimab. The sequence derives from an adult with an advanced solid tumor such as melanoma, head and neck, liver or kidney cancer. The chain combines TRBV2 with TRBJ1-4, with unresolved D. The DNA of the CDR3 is TGTGCCAGCAGACGGACTAATGAAAAACTGTTTTTT. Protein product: CASRRTNEKLFF.